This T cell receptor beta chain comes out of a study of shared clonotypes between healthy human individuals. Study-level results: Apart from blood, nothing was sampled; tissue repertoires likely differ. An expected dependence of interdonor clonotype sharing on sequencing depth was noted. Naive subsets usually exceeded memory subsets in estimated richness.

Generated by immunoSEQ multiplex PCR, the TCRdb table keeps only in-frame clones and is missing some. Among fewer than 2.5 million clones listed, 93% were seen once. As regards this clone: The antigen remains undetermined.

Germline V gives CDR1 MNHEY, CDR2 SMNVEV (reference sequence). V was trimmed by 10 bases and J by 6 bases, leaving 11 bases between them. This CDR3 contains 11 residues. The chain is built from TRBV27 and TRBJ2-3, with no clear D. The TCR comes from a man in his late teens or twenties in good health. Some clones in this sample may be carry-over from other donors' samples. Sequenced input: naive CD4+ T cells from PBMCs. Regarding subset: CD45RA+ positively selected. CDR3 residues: CATPIGDTQYF. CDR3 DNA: TGTGCCACTCCAATCGGGGATACGCAGTATTTT.